This TCR beta chain was captured in a study of blood T cell repertoires in COVID-19. The CDR3 totals 16 residues. V shed 3 bases, J shed 1 base, and the junction held 7 bases outside the gene matches. From germline, CDR1 is SGHNT and CDR2 YYREEE (reference sequence). As originally analysed: Estimation of nucleated cell counts was performed using reference gene primer amplification. This table comes from immunoSEQ multiplex PCR, and its TCRdb copy is limited to in-frame clones, with some not included. The V and J calls and clone size were taken over from that table, and D and trimming were inferred from the DNA. Of approximately 150,000 clones detected, roughly 82% appear once; the ten largest clones hold 5.5% to 8%.

Sample: peripheral blood. The V gene is TRBV5-4, the J gene TRBJ2-4, with 7 bases that match TRBD2. The source of this sequence is a woman in her 50s in a cohort sampled during active or convalescent COVID-19. The CDR3 loop reads CASSSSGGVAKNIQYF. As DNA, the CDR3 is TGTGCCAGCAGCTCAAGTGGGGGGGTGGCCAAAAACATTCAGTACTTC.